A single TCR beta chain is shown here with its context. Sequenced by immunoSEQ multiplex PCR; TCRdb stores in-frame clones only, minus some. The sample shows roughly 200,000 clones, less than 85% of them seen only once. This sample stems from a study of blood T cell repertoires in COVID-19. Study summary: Donors in the United States, Italy and Spain gave samples during acute or convalescent COVID-19.

This CDR3 is built from 15 residues. V lost 0 bases and J 7 bases, leaving 12 bases between the germline ends. Germline V gene sequence: CDR1 MNHEY, CDR2 SVGAGI. The sequence derives from a woman aged 60-70 years with acute COVID-19. V usage is TRBV6-5 and J usage is TRBJ1-4; possibly TRBD1 for D (6 bases). The sequenced material came from PBMCs or T cells enriched from blood (not recorded which). The CDR3 DNA reads TGTGCCAGCAGTTACTCGACAGGATCCTTTGAAAAACTGTTTTTT. Its translation: CASSYSTGSFEKLFF.